This entry describes one TCR beta chain. Libraries were prepared by immunoSEQ multiplex PCR; TCRdb keeps only in-frame clonotypes and omits some of them. Of 26,000 or so clones detected, around 61% appear once; the ten largest clones hold roughly 7.2%. This CDR3 comprises 16 residues. This sample is part of a study of blood T cell repertoires in COVID-19. The sequence derives from a man between 60 and 70 years old with active or convalescent COVID-19. The sequenced sample consisted of peripheral blood. The rearrangement links TRBV21-1 to TRBJ2-7; the table's TRBD2 call for D was not verified on the DNA. TRBV21-1 is an annotated pseudogene. The CDR3 protein is CASTKGLAGGHYEQYF. As DNA, the CDR3 is TGTGCCAGCACCAAAGGACTAGCGGGGGGCCACTACGAGCAGTACTTC.